This TCR beta chain is drawn from a study of blood T cell repertoires in COVID-19. Study as a whole: The origin of the acute and convalescent COVID-19 samples was the United States, Italy and Spain. T cells, B-cell-depleted T cells, or PBMCs supplied cDNA or gDNA.

The V gene's germline CDR1 is LGHNA and CDR2 YNFKEQ. This CDR3 spans 15 amino acids. V was shortened by 8 bases and J by 0 bases, with 11 bases between the two germline ends. Authors' analysis steps: How many nucleated cells were present was estimated from reference gene primer amplification. Repertoires were generated with immunoSEQ multiplex PCR, while TCRdb's copy carries only in-frame clones and drops some. V and J calls and clone size are those listed in that table; D and trimming were worked out from the DNA. Of around 300,000 clones in the sample, 70% to 90% are singletons; the top ten hold approximately 11%.

Material: peripheral blood. This receptor was identified in a woman in her sixties or seventies with acute or convalescent COVID-19. The chain employs TRBV4-2 and TRBJ2-6; unclear D gene. The CDR3 reads CASSKEISGANVLTF. DNA for the CDR3: TGTGCCAGCTCTAAGGAGATCTCTGGGGCCAACGTCCTGACTTTC.